Shown below are 6 T cell receptor beta chains from a single sample sequenced in a study of tumor and adjacent non-tumor tissue in lung cancer. The library came from three nested PCR rounds adapted from ARM-PCR protocols. MiXCR was run by TCRdb on the multiplex PCR reads, yielding one entry per CDR3 protein. The sample has fewer than 90,000 distinct CDR3 sequences, roughly three quarters seen once; the top ten hold 21%. This sample's RNA came from whole unsorted tissue. The normal lung tissue was taken more than 3 cm from the tumor edge. The sample taken for sequencing was distant non-tumor lung tissue. The receptors shown here come from a woman in her forties or fifties with non-small cell lung cancer.

The chain joins TRBV29-1 to TRBJ2-2; the D call may be TRBD1 or TRBD2 (6 bases each). This CDR3 comprises 14 residues. Per germline, CDR1 SQVTM and CDR2 ANQGSEA. V was pared by 7 bases and J by 7 bases, with 19 bases between. The CDR3 sequence is CSARGVDVIGELFF. The CDR3 coding sequence is TGCAGCGCTAGGGGGGTCGATGTGATCGGGGAGCTGTTTTTT.

As regards this clonotype: A junction end diverges from the germline sequence, so it may reflect a read error. This chain connects TRBV6-6 to TRBJ2-3, with no clear D. CDR1 and CDR2 from the germline V gene are MNHNY and SVGAGI (reference sequence). The CDR3 is made up of 9 amino acids. Here the CDR3 reads CACGDMQYF. DNA of the CDR3: TGTGCCTGCGGAGATATGCAGTATTTT.

V and J are TRBV4-2 and TRBJ2-3; possible D gene TRBD1, 6 bases. This CDR3 has 15 amino acids. Looked up from germline, CDR1 is LGHNA and CDR2 is YNFKEQ. CDR3 protein: CAGSQETGNRDTQYF. The CDR3 DNA reads as TGTGCAGGCAGCCAAGAGACAGGCAACAGGGATACGCAGTATTTT.

Turning to this clonotype: A much bigger clone sits one base away, suggesting this may be a read error. The CDR3 does not end in the conserved phenylalanine or tryptophan, so this is likely a read error. The chain uses TRBV7-8 and TRBJ2-7; a possible D gene is TRBD1 (6 bases). CDR1 and CDR2 from the germline V gene are SGHVS and FQNEAQ. V was pared by 5 bases and J by 4 bases, with 12 bases between. The CDR3 extends over 13 amino acids. CDR3 in amino acids: CASSPSRGYEQYL. CDR3 in DNA: TGTGCCAGCAGCCCAAGTAGGGGGTACGAGCAGTACTTA.

As regards this clonotype: As the CDR3 is not closed by the conserved phenylalanine or tryptophan, this likely results from a read error. The chain uses TRBV28 and TRBJ2-4, with 14 bases fitting TRBD2. Trimming removed 10 bases from V and 2 bases from J; junction bases left unmatched: 7. Germline loops: CDR1 MDHEN, CDR2 SYDVKM. The CDR3 has 16 residues. CDR3 residues: CATGLAGEPTKNIQYL. CDR3 in DNA: TGTGCCACGGGACTAGCGGGAGAACCAACCAAAAACATTCAGTACCTC.

On this clonotype: The germline gene is not matched at one end of the junction; a read error may be the cause. J is TRBJ2-7 and V is TRBV11-2; 7 bases map to TRBD1. CDR1 is SGHAT, CDR2 FQNNGV, per germline. This CDR3 comprises 14 residues. The CDR3 bases are TGTGTCAGCAACTTAGTTAGGGACAGCTACGAGCAATACTTC. Translating it yields CVSNLVRDSYEQYF.